This T cell receptor (beta chain) was identified during a study of blood T cell repertoires in COVID-19. Under the authors' procedure: Estimation of nucleated cell counts relied on the amplification of reference gene primers. Clones were sequenced by immunoSEQ multiplex PCR, and TCRdb holds only the in-frame ones, with some missing. The DNA gave D and trimming, while V, J and clone size come from that table. Of about 280,000 clones listed, approximately 89% are singletons. This clone was counted once. Germline V gives CDR1 LGHDT, CDR2 YNNKEL (reference sequence). CDR3 size: 12 residues. V was cut by 0 bases and J by 11 bases, with 5 bases left in between.

The sequence derives from a man aged 40-55 years with active or convalescent COVID-19. Sequencing was performed on peripheral blood. V is TRBV3-1 (or the pseudogene TRBV3-2) and J is TRBJ1-6; D gene ambiguous. CDR3 sequence (DNA): TGTGCCAGCAGCCAAGAGAGGGCACCCCTCCACTTT. It specifies CASSQERAPLHF.